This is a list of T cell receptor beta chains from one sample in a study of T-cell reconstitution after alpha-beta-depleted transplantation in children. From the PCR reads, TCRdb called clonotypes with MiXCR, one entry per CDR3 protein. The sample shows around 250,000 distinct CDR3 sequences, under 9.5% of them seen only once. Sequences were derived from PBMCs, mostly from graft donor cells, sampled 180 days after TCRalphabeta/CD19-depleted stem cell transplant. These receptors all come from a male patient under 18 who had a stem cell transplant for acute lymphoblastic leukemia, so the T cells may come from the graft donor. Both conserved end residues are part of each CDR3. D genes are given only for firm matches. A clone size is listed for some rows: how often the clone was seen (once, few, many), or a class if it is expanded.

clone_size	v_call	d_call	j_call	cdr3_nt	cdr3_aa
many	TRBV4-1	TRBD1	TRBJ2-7	TGCGCCAGCAGCCCTGGGACAGGATTCCCCTACGAGCAGTACTTC	CASSPGTGFPYEQYF
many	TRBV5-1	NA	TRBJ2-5	TGCGCCAGCAGCTCGGGACTGTCGCAAGAGACCCAGTACTTC	CASSSGLSQETQYF
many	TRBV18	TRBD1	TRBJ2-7	TGTGCCAGCTCACCGATTCCCGGACAGGGGGCCGCGGAGCAGTACTTC	CASSPIPGQGAAEQYF
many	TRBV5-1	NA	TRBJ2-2	TGCGCCAGTAGCGCACGCGTCACCGGGGAGCTGTTTTTT	CASSARVTGELFF
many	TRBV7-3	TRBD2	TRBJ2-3	TGTGCCAGCAGCTTAAGGGGGGGACTCTTCAGCGCCCAAGATACGCAGTATTTT	CASSLRGGLFSAQDTQYF
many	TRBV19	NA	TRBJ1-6	TGTGCCAGCCAGGGGTCCTATAATTCACCCCTCCACTTT	CASQGSYNSPLHF
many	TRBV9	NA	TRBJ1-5	TGTGCCAGCAGCGTAGAAGGGTTGAGCAATCAGCCCCAGCATTTT	CASSVEGLSNQPQHF
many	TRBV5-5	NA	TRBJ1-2	TGTGCCAGCAGCTCGGACAGCCACACTTACGAATATGGCTACACCTTC	CASSSDSHTYEYGYTF
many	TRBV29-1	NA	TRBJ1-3	TGCAGCGTTCAGAAGGGTCCAAGAGGGACTGGAAACACCATATATTTT	CSVQKGPRGTGNTIYF
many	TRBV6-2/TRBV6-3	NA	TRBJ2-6	TGTGCCAGCAGTTATCACAGTTCCTCTGGGGCCAACGTCCTGACTTTC	CASSYHSSSGANVLTF
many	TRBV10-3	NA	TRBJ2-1	TGTGCCATCAGTGAGGCTACTTTAGATGAGCAGTTCTTC	CAISEATLDEQFF
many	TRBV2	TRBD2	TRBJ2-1	TGTGCCAGCAGCGTATCCCAACTAGCGGGGGAAGACAATGAGCAGTTCTTC	CASSVSQLAGEDNEQFF
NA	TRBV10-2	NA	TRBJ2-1	TGCGCCAGCAACCGGGACTTAACCCCCTACAATGAGCAGTTCTTC	CASNRDLTPYNEQFF
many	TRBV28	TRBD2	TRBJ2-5	TGTGCCAGCAGTTTTGAAGGACTAGCGGTGCAAGAGACCCAGTACTTC	CASSFEGLAVQETQYF
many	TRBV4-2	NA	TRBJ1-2	TGTGCCAGCAGCCAAGAGGGCGGCGTTTTTATCTATGGCTACACCTTC	CASSQEGGVFIYGYTF
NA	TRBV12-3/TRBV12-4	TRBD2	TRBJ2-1	TGTGCCAGCAGTCAACTAGCGGGCCCTTACAATGAGCAGTTCTTC	CASSQLAGPYNEQFF
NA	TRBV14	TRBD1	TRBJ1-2	TGTGCCAGCAGCCAAGAGGGACGACAGGGGGGCTATGGCTACACCTTC	CASSQEGRQGGYGYTF
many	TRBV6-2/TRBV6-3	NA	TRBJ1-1	TGTGCCAGCACCCTCGGATCGGCTGCTTTCTTT	CASTLGSAAFF
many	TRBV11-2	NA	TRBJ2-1	TGTGCCAGCAGCTTAGCTCTTAGAAACAATGAGCAGTTCTTC	CASSLALRNNEQFF
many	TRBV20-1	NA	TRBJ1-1	TGCAGTGCCCCGCCGGGGGCGATGAACACTGAAGCTTTCTTT	CSAPPGAMNTEAFF
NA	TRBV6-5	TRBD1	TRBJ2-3	TGTGCCAGCAGTTGGGGGACAGGGGCAATGGTTAGCACAGATACGCAGTATTTT	CASSWGTGAMVSTDTQYF
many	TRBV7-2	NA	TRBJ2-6	TGTGCCAGCAGCCACGGGGGCGGGTCTGGGGCCAACGTCCTGACTTTC	CASSHGGGSGANVLTF
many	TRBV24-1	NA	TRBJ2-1	TGTGCCACCAGTTCCCGGGACTACAATGAGCAGTTCTTC	CATSSRDYNEQFF
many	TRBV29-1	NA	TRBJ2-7	TGCAGCGTTACGACGGGAACCTACGAGCAGTACTTC	CSVTTGTYEQYF
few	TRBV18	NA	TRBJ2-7	TGTGCCAGCTCACCACCTTTGGGGTACTACGAGCAGTACTTC	CASSPPLGYYEQYF
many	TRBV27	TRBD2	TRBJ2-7	TGTGCCAGCAGTTATAGCGGGGCCGCCTACGAGCAGTACTTC	CASSYSGAAYEQYF
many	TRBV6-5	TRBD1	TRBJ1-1	TGTGCCAGCAGCCGGGACAGGAAGTGGAACACTGAAGCTTTCTTT	CASSRDRKWNTEAFF
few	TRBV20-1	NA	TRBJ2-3	TGCAGTGCTAGAATGTCGGGACACACCGATAACACAGATACGCAGTATTTT	CSARMSGHTDNTDTQYF
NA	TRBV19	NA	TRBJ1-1	TGTGCCAGTAGCGCTTCACGGCAGGGGCCTTCTGAAGCTTTCTTT	CASSASRQGPSEAFF
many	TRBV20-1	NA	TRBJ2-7	TGCAGTGCTGTAACCGGGACCACTAAACGGGAGCAGTACTTC	CSAVTGTTKREQYF
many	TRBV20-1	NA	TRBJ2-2	TGCAGTGCTAGGACAACCTTCACCGGGGAGCTGTTTTTT	CSARTTFTGELFF
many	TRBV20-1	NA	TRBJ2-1	TGCAGTGCGCTTAGTTCATCCTACAATGAGCAGTTCTTC	CSALSSSYNEQFF
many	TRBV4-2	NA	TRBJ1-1	TGTGCCAGCAGCCAAGTGCCGGGACGAGAAGCTTTCTTT	CASSQVPGREAFF
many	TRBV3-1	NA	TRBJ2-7	TGTGCCAGCAGCCGGTTCGGGGGGCGGGAGCAGTACTTC	CASSRFGGREQYF
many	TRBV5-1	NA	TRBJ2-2	TGCGCCAGCAGCTTAGGAACAGCTCGGAACACCGGGGAGCTGTTTTTT	CASSLGTARNTGELFF
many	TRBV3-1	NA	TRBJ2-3	TGTGCCAGCAGCCAAGTGGGTACCGGGAAGATTCCGCAGTATTTT	CASSQVGTGKIPQYF
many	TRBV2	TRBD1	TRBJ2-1	TGTGCCAGCAGCCGGGACAGGGGGGGAAATGAGCAGTTCTTC	CASSRDRGGNEQFF
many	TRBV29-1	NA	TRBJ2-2	TGCAGCGTTGAACATACCGGGTCTAATACGAACACCGGGGAGCTGTTTTTT	CSVEHTGSNTNTGELFF
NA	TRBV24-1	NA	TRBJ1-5	TGTGCCACCCTTTTCGGGGCCAGCAATCAGCCCCAGCATTTT	CATLFGASNQPQHF
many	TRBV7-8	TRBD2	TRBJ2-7	TGTGCCAGCAGCAACGTAGCGGGAGGGATCGAGCAGTACTTC	CASSNVAGGIEQYF
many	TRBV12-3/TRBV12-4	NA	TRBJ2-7	TGTGCCAGCACCCCGGGCCCCGGAGTCGAGCAGTACTTC	CASTPGPGVEQYF
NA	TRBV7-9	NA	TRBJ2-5	TGTGCCATCAGCTCCGGGCCGAATCGGGGCGGGGAGACCCAGTACTTC	CAISSGPNRGGETQYF
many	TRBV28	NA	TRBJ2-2	TGTGCCAGCAGTTTAGGAATAGCGACAAACACCGGGGAGCTGTTTTTT	CASSLGIATNTGELFF
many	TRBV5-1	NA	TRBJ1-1	TGCGCCAGCAGTAAGGGGATAGACCCTGAAGCTTTCTTT	CASSKGIDPEAFF
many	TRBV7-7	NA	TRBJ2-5	TGTGCTAGCAGCTTGTCACGGAGGGCCCAGTACTTC	CASSLSRRAQYF
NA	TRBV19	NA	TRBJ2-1	TGTGCCAGTAGTATGAAGTACAGCTCCTACAATGAGCAGTTCTTC	CASSMKYSSYNEQFF
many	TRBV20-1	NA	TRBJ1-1	TGCAGTGCTAGAGACATGGACAGCGGTGAAGCTTTCTTT	CSARDMDSGEAFF
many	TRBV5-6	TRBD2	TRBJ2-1	TGTGCCAGCAGCCTGCCGGGACTAGCGGGCCTCAATGAGCAGTTCTTC	CASSLPGLAGLNEQFF
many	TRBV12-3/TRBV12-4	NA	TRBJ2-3	TGTGCCAGCAGTTTTACGGGGGCAGGGGATACGCAGTATTTT	CASSFTGAGDTQYF
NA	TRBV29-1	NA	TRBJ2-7	TGCAGCGTTGTCCGGGGTCCCAGCTCCTACGAGCAGTACTTC	CSVVRGPSSYEQYF
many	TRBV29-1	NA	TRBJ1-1	TGCAGCAGCGCTAGGGGGTGGAAGAACACTGAAGCTTTCTTT	CSSARGWKNTEAFF
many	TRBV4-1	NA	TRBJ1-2	TGCGCCAGCAGCCAAGATACGTCAGTCGGCTACACCTTC	CASSQDTSVGYTF
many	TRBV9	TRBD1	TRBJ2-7	TGTGCCAGCAGCGGAGGACAGGGGGGCGCCCAGTACTTC	CASSGGQGGAQYF
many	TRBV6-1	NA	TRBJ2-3	TGTGCCAGCAGCCACCGCGCCGAGCCCGATAACACAGATACGCAGTATTTT	CASSHRAEPDNTDTQYF